This TCR beta chain was recovered during a study of blood T cells in healthy people across ages. Whole-study findings and limits: In the absence of known donor CMV status, changes in expanded clonotypes were possibly confounded. Estimates of total diversity, which came from one million sequenced T cells, were considered to be underestimates. Relative to aged donors, long-lived donors carried more naive CD4+ cells and displayed higher diversity.

The germline gives CDR1 MGHRA, CDR2 YSYEKL. V lost 1 base to trimming and J lost 5 bases; unmatched junction nucleotides: 3. CDR3 length: 14 amino acids. A word on this clonotype: Its antigen is still unknown.

Alongside a J-beta primer mix, a sample-barcoded 5' primer served in a second PCR lasting about 7 to 12 cycles. TCRdb analysed the 5' RACE reads with MiXCR anew, one entry per CDR3 protein. The sample holds hundreds of thousands of distinct CDR3 sequences, about 25% seen once. These data are also associated with another study on T cells of mothers and their children. This second study says: A primer called M1S, used in the second PCR, added sample barcodes and 2-4 random nucleotides.

The source is a boy aged 10-17 years in good health. The genes are TRBV4-1 and TRBJ2-5, with 8 bases that match TRBD2. Sequencing was carried out using blood. CDR3 nucleotide sequence: TGCGCCAGCAGCCAAGTTCGACTAGCGGAGACCCAGTACTTC. Translated, it gives CASSQVRLAETQYF.